This is a list of T cell receptor beta chains from one sample in a study of shared clonotypes between healthy human individuals. The assay was immunoSEQ multiplex PCR, and TCRdb's table has in-frame clones only and misses some. The sample holds millions of clones, over 85% seen once. The sequencing sample was made of naive CD8+ T cells sorted from blood. The receptors stem from a man between 18 and 29 years old in good health. Each CDR3 is given with its conserved first and last residue. D genes are given only for firm matches. Some rows have no size entry. The others give once, few or many, or a class for an expanded clone.

clone_size j_call d_call v_call cdr3_aa cdr3_nt
. TRBJ1-1 . TRBV28 CASSFNKNTEAFF TGTGCCAGCAGTTTTAATAAGAACACTGAAGCTTTCTTT
. TRBJ2-2 TRBD2 TRBV4-1 CASSQERGLAGAGELFF TGCGCCAGCAGCCAAGAAAGAGGACTAGCGGGAGCCGGGGAGCTGTTTTTT
. TRBJ2-1 . TRBV9 CASSAALIHEQFF TGTGCCAGCAGCGCCGCTCTCATCCATGAGCAGTTCTTC
. TRBJ1-2 . TRBV6-1 CASSAATGALYGYTF TGTGCCAGCAGTGCAGCAACCGGGGCCCTTTATGGCTACACCTTC
. TRBJ1-3 . TRBV6-5 CASRTAPGNTIYF TGTGCCAGCAGAACGGCACCTGGAAACACCATATATTTT
. TRBJ1-4 . TRBV5-1 CASSLDGGQSVKLFF TGCGCCAGCAGCTTGGACGGGGGGCAGAGTGTAAAACTGTTTTTT
. TRBJ2-5 . TRBV5-1 CASREGEVRKETQYF TGCGCCAGCAGGGAGGGGGAGGTGAGAAAAGAGACCCAGTACTTC
. TRBJ2-1 . TRBV27 CASSFSDFYNEQFF TGTGCCAGCAGTTTCTCGGACTTTTACAATGAGCAGTTCTTC
. TRBJ1-1 . TRBV9 CASSVGSGTEAFF TGTGCCAGCAGCGTAGGTTCAGGGACTGAAGCTTTCTTT
. TRBJ2-2 TRBD2 TRBV4-1 CASSQLVAGGPTNTGELFF TGCGCCAGCAGCCAATTGGTAGCGGGAGGGCCCACGAACACCGGGGAGCTGTTTTTT
. TRBJ2-7 . TRBV15 CATSREEYSSYEQYF TGTGCCACCAGCAGAGAAGAATACTCCTCCTACGAGCAGTACTTC
. TRBJ2-2 . TRBV4-1 CASSQVLAGELFF TGCGCCAGCAGCCAAGTTTTGGCCGGGGAGCTGTTTTTT
. TRBJ1-1 . TRBV27 CASSPAYGGGTEAFF TGTGCCAGCAGTCCCGCGTATGGGGGCGGCACTGAAGCTTTCTTT
. TRBJ1-2 . TRBV7-9 CASSLDGGGGYTF TGTGCCAGCAGCTTAGACGGAGGGGGAGGCTACACCTTC
. TRBJ2-7 TRBD1 TRBV28 CASSPGQGAFGEQYF TGTGCCAGCAGCCCGGGGCAGGGGGCTTTCGGCGAGCAGTACTTC
. TRBJ2-1 . TRBV10-2 CASSETLANEQFF TGCGCCAGCAGTGAGACCCTAGCCAATGAGCAGTTCTTC
. TRBJ2-3 TRBD2 TRBV5-6 CASSLAGGPDTQYF TGTGCCAGCAGCTTAGCGGGGGGGCCGGATACGCAGTATTTT
. TRBJ1-1 . TRBV7-9 CASSSVRTEAFF TGTGCCAGCAGCTCCGTCCGCACTGAAGCTTTCTTT
. TRBJ2-1 TRBD2 TRBV27 CASSSRTSGNEQFF TGTGCCAGCAGTTCCCGGACTAGCGGGAATGAGCAGTTCTTC
once TRBJ1-5 TRBD1 TRBV27 CASSLSGGQYSNQPQHF TGTGCCAGCAGTTTATCGGGGGGACAGTATAGCAATCAGCCCCAGCATTTT
. TRBJ2-5 TRBD2 TRBV7-6 CASSLSGTFQETQYF TGTGCCAGCAGCCTTAGCGGGACGTTCCAAGAGACCCAGTACTTC
once TRBJ2-3 . TRBV27 CASRLGVTDTQYF TGTGCCAGCAGATTAGGCGTCACAGATACGCAGTATTTT
. TRBJ2-7 TRBD2 TRBV27 CASTWVGTSGSKGEQYF TGTGCCAGCACCTGGGTCGGGACTAGCGGGAGTAAGGGGGAGCAGTACTTC
. TRBJ2-7 TRBD1 TRBV9 CASSATAGTGIYEQYF TGTGCCAGCAGCGCCACCGCCGGGACAGGGATTTACGAGCAGTACTTC
. TRBJ1-2 TRBD1 TRBV10-2 CASREDREANYGYTF TGCGCCAGCAGGGAGGACAGGGAGGCTAACTATGGCTACACCTTC
. TRBJ2-5 TRBD2 TRBV7-3 CASSPGLAGLQETQYF TGTGCCAGCAGCCCAGGACTAGCGGGGCTGCAAGAGACCCAGTACTTC
. TRBJ1-1 TRBD1 TRBV27 CASSIDRGTEAFF TGTGCCAGCAGTATCGACAGGGGCACTGAAGCTTTCTTT
. TRBJ1-2 TRBD1 TRBV6-1 CASSGAGGVIQGYTF TGTGCCAGCTCTGGCGCAGGGGGCGTCATTCAAGGCTACACCTTC
once TRBJ1-1 . TRBV7-9 CASSLAFEGRTEAFF TGTGCCAGCAGCTTAGCGTTCGAAGGGAGGACTGAAGCTTTCTTT